What follows describes a single TCR beta chain. Assay: immunoSEQ multiplex PCR; the TCRdb copy retains only in-frame clones and omits some. The top ten hold about 0.01% of the sample, which has hundreds of thousands of clones, around nine tenths seen once. These data belong to a study of shared T cell receptors in the human thymus. Germline assignment: CDR1 LNHDA and CDR2 SQIVND (reference sequence). The CDR3 is 15 amino acids. V lost 7 bases and J 3 bases, leaving 16 bases between the germline ends. These data are also associated with another study on human thymus T cells. That work states: Thymus pieces cut out during corrective heart surgery were the tissue that was used.

Input material: thymocytes. V gene TRBV19 combines with J gene TRBJ1-3, with D perhaps TRBD1 (5 bases). The TCR sequence derives from a boy under two years old with a congenital heart defect. The CDR3 nucleotides read TGTGCCAGTACCGCCGGGGGTAGAGATGGAAACACCATATATTTT. The encoded protein is CASTAGGRDGNTIYF.